This T cell receptor beta chain was sequenced in a study of T-cell reconstitution after alpha-beta-depleted transplantation in children. Comment on this clonotype: Its matching antigen is unknown.

With 2 bases clipped from V and 0 bases from J, the junction kept 5 bases outside the gene matches. Per the germline V gene, CDR1 is SGHKS and CDR2 is YYEKEE (reference sequence). The CDR3 consists of 15 residues. A TCRbeta library incorporating unique molecular identifiers was prepared. TCRdb independently ran MiXCR on the PCR reads; one entry per CDR3 protein. Seen here are about 980,000 distinct CDR3 sequences, around 30% observed once, and the top ten hold roughly 31%. Study outcomes and limitations: At the one-year point after transplant, T-cell counts and TCRbeta diversity were found to come mostly from T cells that had been newly produced. Certain patients had high TCRbeta diversity at day 60, and it came from recipient T cells and thymic progenitors that survived.

The source is a boy less than two years old who had a stem cell transplant for SCID, so the T cells may come from the graft donor. The chain employs TRBV5-5 and TRBJ2-7; 7 bases agree with TRBD1. The sequences come from PBMCs, mostly from graft donor cells, collected 360 days after TCRalphabeta/CD19-depleted stem cell transplant. CDR3 DNA: TGTGCCAGCAGCTTTGGGTGGGACAGCTCCTACGAGCAGTACTTC. It yields the protein CASSFGWDSSYEQYF.